The sequence of this T cell receptor beta chain was determined in a study of blood T cell repertoires in COVID-19 (dated by TCRdb to 2019 to 2021). About the investigation overall: Samples from collaborators originated in the United States, Italy and Spain and spanned both the acute and convalescent phases of COVID-19. The prospective study material was composed of cDNA or gDNA derived from T cells, B-cell-depleted T cells, or PBMCs. Subjects who had been exposed to COVID-19, were actively infected with it, or had recovered from it provided the deeply sampled blood TCRbeta repertoires that made up the dataset. The repertoires were released in a freely available public database meant as a resource for research on the immune response to SARS-CoV-2. Samples came from the ongoing ImmuneRACE study (first 160 participants) plus 1,254 subjects from 6 global collaborators. A de-identified subject ID, COVID-19 status, age in years and sex were almost always included in the sample metadata. Where available, HLA class I and class II types were obtained from metadata supplied by the sample provider rather than from assay-based typing.

TCRbeta CDR3 regions were amplified from genomic DNA by means of the immunoSEQ Assay, a bias-controlled multiplex PCR. The authors' pipeline ran thus. Nucleated cell counts per sample were estimated from amplification of reference gene primers within the assay. To quantify the absolute abundance of each unique TCRbeta CDR3 rearrangement, sequence reads were collapsed and filtered. Productive Simpson clonality was computed per sample as the square root of Simpson's diversity index over productive rearrangements. TCRdb's version of the immuneACCESS table is confined to in-frame rearrangements and falls short of the full clone set. An unresolved V gene accounts for under half of the shortfall where checked; the remainder is of unknown origin. The V and J calls and clone size were taken over from that table, and D and trimming were inferred from the DNA. This sample has some 200,000 clones in its table, and approximately 83% of those were observed once. In total, the top ten clones hold around 1.3% of the sample.

The CDR3 numbers 11 residues from cysteine through phenylalanine. Kept here is only the CDR3 DNA, which spans 33 bases and is read in frame from base 1. The junction shows trimming of 6 bases on V and 7 bases on J, and the gene matches do not reach 5 bases of it. The CDR1 and CDR2 encoded by the germline V gene (reference sequence) are DFQATT and SNEGSKA. In regard to this clone: The antigen this receptor binds is unknown. Within one base of it there is no much larger clone, and no base qualities were kept.

One collaborating source in Seattle enrolled patients during active infection and followed them longitudinally through the course of disease. The collaborating institutions used their own protocols to collect whole blood in K2EDTA tubes. Collaborator samples were shipped for TCRbeta analysis as frozen whole blood, isolated PBMCs, or DNA extracted from either sample type. Results and caveats for the whole study, not just this receptor: The quantity of clinical and demographic metadata differed by source and by participant and was supplied without curation.

The TCR sequence derives from a woman in her twenties or thirties with COVID-19, enrolled during active disease. In this chain, TRBV20-1 is recombined with TRBJ1-2; the junction holds 7 bases that match TRBD1. The sample taken for sequencing was peripheral blood. CDR3 reads: CSAPTGSGYTF. At the DNA level, the sequence is TGCAGTGCCCCGACAGGGTCTGGCTACACCTTC.